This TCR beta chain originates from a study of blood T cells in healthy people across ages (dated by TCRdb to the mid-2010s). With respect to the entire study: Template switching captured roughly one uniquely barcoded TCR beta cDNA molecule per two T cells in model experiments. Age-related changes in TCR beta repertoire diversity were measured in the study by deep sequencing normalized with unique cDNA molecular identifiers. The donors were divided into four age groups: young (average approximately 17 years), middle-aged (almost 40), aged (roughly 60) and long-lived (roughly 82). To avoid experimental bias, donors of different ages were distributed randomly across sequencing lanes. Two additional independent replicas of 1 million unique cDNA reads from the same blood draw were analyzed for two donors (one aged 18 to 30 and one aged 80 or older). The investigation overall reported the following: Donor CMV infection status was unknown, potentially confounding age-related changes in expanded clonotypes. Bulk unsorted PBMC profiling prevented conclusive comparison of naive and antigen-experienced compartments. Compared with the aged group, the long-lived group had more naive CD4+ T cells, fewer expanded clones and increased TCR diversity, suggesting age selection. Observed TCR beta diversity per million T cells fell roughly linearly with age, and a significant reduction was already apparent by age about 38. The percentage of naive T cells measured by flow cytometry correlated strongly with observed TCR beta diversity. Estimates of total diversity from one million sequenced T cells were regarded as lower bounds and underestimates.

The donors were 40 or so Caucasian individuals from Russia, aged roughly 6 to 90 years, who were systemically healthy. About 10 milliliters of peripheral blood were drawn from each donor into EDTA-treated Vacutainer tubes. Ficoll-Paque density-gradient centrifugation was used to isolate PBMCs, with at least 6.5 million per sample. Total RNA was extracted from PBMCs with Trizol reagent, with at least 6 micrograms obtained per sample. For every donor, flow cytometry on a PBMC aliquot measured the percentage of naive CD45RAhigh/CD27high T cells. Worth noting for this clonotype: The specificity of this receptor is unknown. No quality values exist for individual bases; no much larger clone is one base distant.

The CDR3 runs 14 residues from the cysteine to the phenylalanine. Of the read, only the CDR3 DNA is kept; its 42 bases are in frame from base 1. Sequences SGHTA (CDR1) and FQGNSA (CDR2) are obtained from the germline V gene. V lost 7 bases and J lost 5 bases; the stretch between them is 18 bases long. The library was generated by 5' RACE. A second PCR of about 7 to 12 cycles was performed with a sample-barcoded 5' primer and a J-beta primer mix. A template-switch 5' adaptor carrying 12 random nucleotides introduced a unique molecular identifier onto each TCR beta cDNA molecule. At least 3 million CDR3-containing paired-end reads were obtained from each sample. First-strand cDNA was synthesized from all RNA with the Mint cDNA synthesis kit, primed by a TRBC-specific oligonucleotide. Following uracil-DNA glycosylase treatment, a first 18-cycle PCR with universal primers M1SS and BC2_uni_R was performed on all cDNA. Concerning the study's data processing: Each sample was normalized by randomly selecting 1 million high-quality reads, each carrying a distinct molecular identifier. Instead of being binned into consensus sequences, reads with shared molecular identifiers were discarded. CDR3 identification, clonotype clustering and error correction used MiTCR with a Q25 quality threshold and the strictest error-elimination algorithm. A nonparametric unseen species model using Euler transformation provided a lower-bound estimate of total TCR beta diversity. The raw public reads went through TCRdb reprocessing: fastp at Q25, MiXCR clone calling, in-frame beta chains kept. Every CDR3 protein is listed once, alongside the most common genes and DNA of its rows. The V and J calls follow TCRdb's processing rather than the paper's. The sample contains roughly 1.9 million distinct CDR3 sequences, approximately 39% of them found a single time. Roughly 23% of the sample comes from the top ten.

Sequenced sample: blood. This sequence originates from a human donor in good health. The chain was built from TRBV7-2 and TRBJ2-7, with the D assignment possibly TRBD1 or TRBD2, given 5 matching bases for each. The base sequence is TGTGCCAGCAACCGCGCGGCAGGGAGCCACGAGCAGTACTTC. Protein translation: CASNRAAGSHEQYF.